What follows is one TCR beta chain and its context. The data were taken from a study of blood T cell repertoires in COVID-19. Study-wide background: Researchers got acute and convalescent COVID-19 samples from the United States, Italy and Spain.

The V gene lost 5 bases and the J gene lost 2 bases, with 13 bases spanning the gap. The CDR3 totals 15 residues. The germline gives CDR1 LNHDA, CDR2 SQIVND (reference sequence). Authors' processing steps: Estimates of nucleated cell counts were drawn from the amplification of reference gene primers. Sequencing was performed with immunoSEQ multiplex PCR; in TCRdb, only in-frame clones are kept and a portion is missing. V, J and clone size are those of that table, while D and trimming were read from the DNA. Seen here are more than 11,000 clones, roughly four fifths observed once, and the top ten hold more than 20%.

Specimen: peripheral blood. This TCR came from a woman aged 60-75 years with acute or convalescent COVID-19. The chain links TRBV19 to TRBJ1-5, with D perhaps matching TRBD1 (6 bases). CDR3 sequence (DNA): TGTGCCAGTAGTCTTAGGGGGTATGGCAATCAGCCCCAGCATTTT. It codes for CASSLRGYGNQPQHF.